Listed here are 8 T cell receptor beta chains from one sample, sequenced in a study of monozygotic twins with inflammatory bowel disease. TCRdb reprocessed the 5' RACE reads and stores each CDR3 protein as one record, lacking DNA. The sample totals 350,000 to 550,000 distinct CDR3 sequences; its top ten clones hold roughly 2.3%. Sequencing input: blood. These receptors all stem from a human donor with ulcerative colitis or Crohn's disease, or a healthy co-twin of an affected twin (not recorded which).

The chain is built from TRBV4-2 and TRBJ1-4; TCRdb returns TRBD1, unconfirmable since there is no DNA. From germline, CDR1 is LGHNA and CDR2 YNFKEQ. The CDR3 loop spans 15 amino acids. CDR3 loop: CASSQEGDINKKLFF.

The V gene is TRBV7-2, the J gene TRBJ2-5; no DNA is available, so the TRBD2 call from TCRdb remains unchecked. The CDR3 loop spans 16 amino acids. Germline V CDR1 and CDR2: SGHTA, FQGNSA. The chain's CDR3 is CASSARPPGGGETQYF.

CDR3 sequence reads: CASSPGLAGAHGQTDTQYF. This sequence joins TRBV5-1 and TRBJ2-3; TCRdb names TRBD2, which stays unverified in the absence of DNA. Germline assignment: CDR1 SGHRS and CDR2 YFSETQ. The CDR3 has 19 residues.

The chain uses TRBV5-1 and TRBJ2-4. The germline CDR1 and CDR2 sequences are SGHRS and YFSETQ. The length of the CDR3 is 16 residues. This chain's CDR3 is CASSLEQSLAKNIQYF.

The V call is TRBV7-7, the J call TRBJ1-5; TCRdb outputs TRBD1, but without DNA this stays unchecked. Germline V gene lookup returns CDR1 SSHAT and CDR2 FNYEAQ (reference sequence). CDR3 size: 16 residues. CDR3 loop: CASSLGRDREVKPQHF.

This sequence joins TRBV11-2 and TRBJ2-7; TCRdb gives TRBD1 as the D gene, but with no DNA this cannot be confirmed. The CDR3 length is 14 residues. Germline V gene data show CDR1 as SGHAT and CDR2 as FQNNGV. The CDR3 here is CASSSGQGNYEQYF.

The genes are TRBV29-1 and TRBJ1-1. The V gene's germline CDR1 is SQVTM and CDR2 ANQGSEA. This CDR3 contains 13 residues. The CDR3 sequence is CSVQTWVGTEAFF. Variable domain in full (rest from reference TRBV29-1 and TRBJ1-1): SAVISQKPSRDICQRGTSLTIQCQVDSQVTMMFWYRQQPGQSLTLIATANQGSEATYESGFVIDKFPISRPNLTFSTLTVSNMSPEDSSIYLCSVQTWVGTEAFFGQGTRLTVV.

The CDR3 loop is CASPPSRAGGELFF. The chain uses TRBV7-2 and TRBJ2-2; TCRdb selects TRBD1, and the lack of DNA leaves this call unchecked. CDR3 length equals 14 residues. Germline V gene sequence: CDR1 SGHTA, CDR2 FQGNSA.